A selection of T cell receptor beta chains follows, all from one sample in a study of shared clonotypes between healthy human individuals. Generated by immunoSEQ multiplex PCR, the TCRdb table keeps only in-frame clones and is missing some. The repertoire holds 2 million to 3 million clones, with 80% to 95% as singletons. Sequenced: naive CD4+ T cells from PBMCs. Receptors were obtained from a man aged 18 to 29 in good health. Some clones in this sample may be carry-over from other donors' samples. The CDR3 runs from the conserved cysteine through the conserved F or W. Fields, in order: V gene, D gene, J gene, clone size, CDR3 DNA, CDR3 protein. The D gene is left open where the match is weak. Part of the rows lack a size; the others show once, few, many or a class for expanded clones.

v_call: TRBV28
d_call: -
j_call: TRBJ1-2
clone_size: -
cdr3_nt: TGTGCCAGCAGTCTCTGGGGGGTTAAGGATGGCTACACCTTC
cdr3_aa: CASSLWGVKDGYTF

v_call: TRBV9
d_call: -
j_call: TRBJ1-3
clone_size: -
cdr3_nt: TGTGCCAGCTCTTCGGGTCTCTCTGGAAACACCATATATTTT
cdr3_aa: CASSSGLSGNTIYF

v_call: TRBV5-1
d_call: -
j_call: TRBJ2-1
clone_size: -
cdr3_nt: TGCGCCAGCAGCTCCAATCGAGGAGAGCAGTTCTTC
cdr3_aa: CASSSNRGEQFF

v_call: TRBV9
d_call: -
j_call: TRBJ2-5
clone_size: once
cdr3_nt: TGTGCCAGCAGCGCGACTCCCCAAGAGACCCAGTACTTC
cdr3_aa: CASSATPQETQYF

v_call: TRBV19
d_call: -
j_call: TRBJ1-1
clone_size: -
cdr3_nt: TGTGCCAGTAGTATGGCAGGGGCCGGCTGGGCTTTCTTT
cdr3_aa: CASSMAGAGWAFF

v_call: TRBV4-3
d_call: TRBD1
j_call: TRBJ2-5
clone_size: once
cdr3_nt: TGCGCCAGCAGCCAAGGGACAGGGAGAACGGGGGAGACCCAGTACTTC
cdr3_aa: CASSQGTGRTGETQYF

v_call: TRBV7-3
d_call: -
j_call: TRBJ2-5
clone_size: -
cdr3_nt: TGTGCCAGCAGCTCCCGGGGGGAGACCCAGTACTTC
cdr3_aa: CASSSRGETQYF

v_call: TRBV6-1
d_call: -
j_call: TRBJ2-2
clone_size: few
cdr3_nt: TGTGCCAGCAGTGAGGGGAACACCGGGGAGCTGTTTTTT
cdr3_aa: CASSEGNTGELFF

v_call: TRBV28
d_call: -
j_call: TRBJ1-1
clone_size: -
cdr3_nt: TGTGCCAGCAGGGGCCGGAGGGGCAGGGGTCCTGAAGCTTTCTTT
cdr3_aa: CASRGRRGRGPEAFF

v_call: TRBV30
d_call: TRBD2
j_call: TRBJ2-7
clone_size: once
cdr3_nt: TGTGCCTGGAGTCTTCTAAGGGCTAGCGGGATCCACGAGCAGTACTTC
cdr3_aa: CAWSLLRASGIHEQYF

v_call: TRBV6-5
d_call: -
j_call: TRBJ2-5
clone_size: -
cdr3_nt: TGTGCCAGCAGTCCCAAACAGGGAGAGACCCAGTACTTC
cdr3_aa: CASSPKQGETQYF

v_call: TRBV19
d_call: TRBD2
j_call: TRBJ2-5
clone_size: -
cdr3_nt: TGTGCCAGTAACCAGGGAGGGTACCAAGAGACCCAGTACTTC
cdr3_aa: CASNQGGYQETQYF

v_call: TRBV4-2
d_call: -
j_call: TRBJ1-2
clone_size: -
cdr3_nt: TGTGCCAGCAGCCAAGGGGCAGAGAACTATGGCTACACCTTC
cdr3_aa: CASSQGAENYGYTF

v_call: TRBV11-2
d_call: -
j_call: TRBJ2-5
clone_size: -
cdr3_nt: TGTGCCAGCAGCGCGTGGTCAGTGGAGACCCAGTACTTC
cdr3_aa: CASSAWSVETQYF

v_call: TRBV28
d_call: -
j_call: TRBJ2-3
clone_size: once
cdr3_nt: TGTGCCAGCAGTTTCGTTCCCGCCACGGGACAAATGTACACAGATACGCAGTATTTT
cdr3_aa: CASSFVPATGQMYTDTQYF

v_call: TRBV5-1
d_call: TRBD2
j_call: TRBJ2-1
clone_size: few
cdr3_nt: TGCGCCAGCAGCGACGCTAGCGGGAGTTATGATGAGCAGTTCTTC
cdr3_aa: CASSDASGSYDEQFF

v_call: TRBV6-5
d_call: -
j_call: TRBJ1-5
clone_size: -
cdr3_nt: TGTGCCAGCAGTTACTCGTGGGACGGGGGCAATCAGCCCCAGCATTTT
cdr3_aa: CASSYSWDGGNQPQHF

v_call: TRBV15
d_call: -
j_call: TRBJ2-3
clone_size: -
cdr3_nt: TGTGCCACCAGCAGAGACAGGGGATTTCAAGATACGCAGTATTTT
cdr3_aa: CATSRDRGFQDTQYF

v_call: TRBV5-4
d_call: -
j_call: TRBJ2-5
clone_size: once
cdr3_nt: TGTGCCAGCAGCTTTGGGACATACAGGGACCATGAGACCCAGTACTTC
cdr3_aa: CASSFGTYRDHETQYF

v_call: TRBV9
d_call: -
j_call: TRBJ2-1
clone_size: -
cdr3_nt: TGTGCCAGCAGCACCGGGAGAGGAAAGAATGAGCAGTTCTTC
cdr3_aa: CASSTGRGKNEQFF

v_call: TRBV29-1
d_call: -
j_call: TRBJ2-1
clone_size: -
cdr3_nt: TGCAGCCTCTCTCAGGGTTATGGTCAGTTCTTC
cdr3_aa: CSLSQGYGQFF

v_call: TRBV6-6
d_call: TRBD1
j_call: TRBJ1-1
clone_size: -
cdr3_nt: TGTGCCACCGCCTGGACAGGGAGATTGAACACTGAAGCTTTCTTT
cdr3_aa: CATAWTGRLNTEAFF

v_call: TRBV4-1
d_call: -
j_call: TRBJ1-2
clone_size: -
cdr3_nt: TGCGCCAGCAGCCAAGATCAAGGGGCTAACTATGGCTACACCTTC
cdr3_aa: CASSQDQGANYGYTF

v_call: TRBV28
d_call: -
j_call: TRBJ2-7
clone_size: -
cdr3_nt: TGTGCCAGCAGCAATATTTTGCGGACTAGGGGGGACGAGCAGTACTTC
cdr3_aa: CASSNILRTRGDEQYF

v_call: TRBV27
d_call: TRBD2
j_call: TRBJ2-1
clone_size: -
cdr3_nt: TGTGCCAGCAGTTATCTAGCGGGAGGATTGGTTTACAATGAGCAGTTCTTC
cdr3_aa: CASSYLAGGLVYNEQFF

v_call: TRBV11-3
d_call: TRBD1
j_call: TRBJ1-6
clone_size: -
cdr3_nt: TGTGCCAGCAGCAAGGGACAGATGAATTCACCCCTCCACTTT
cdr3_aa: CASSKGQMNSPLHF

v_call: TRBV9
d_call: TRBD1
j_call: TRBJ1-2
clone_size: -
cdr3_nt: TGTGCCAGCAGCGCAAAGACTTCGGGACAGGGGGCTGTGGGCTACACCTTC
cdr3_aa: CASSAKTSGQGAVGYTF

v_call: TRBV5-1
d_call: TRBD1
j_call: TRBJ1-1
clone_size: few
cdr3_nt: TGCGCCAGCATAGGACAGGGGAACACTGAAGCTTTCTTT
cdr3_aa: CASIGQGNTEAFF

v_call: TRBV25-1
d_call: -
j_call: TRBJ2-1
clone_size: -
cdr3_nt: TGTGCCAGCAGTCGAGGGGGGTACTCCACCTACAATGAGCAGTTCTTC
cdr3_aa: CASSRGGYSTYNEQFF